This record covers a single T cell receptor (beta chain). These data belong to a study of blood T cell repertoires in COVID-19. Study background: COVID-19 samples collected from the United States, Italy and Spain covered acute and convalescent phases.

The V gene end was trimmed by 3 bases and the J gene end by 5 bases; junction bases not matched to a gene: 9. This CDR3 has 15 amino acids. Germline lookup yields CDR1 SGHDT and CDR2 YYEEEE. As handled by the study authors: Reference gene primer amplification gave estimated nucleated cell counts. Profiled with immunoSEQ multiplex PCR; TCRdb holds only in-frame clones, not every one. The DNA was the basis for D and trimming; V, J and clone size are from that table. The data hold approximately 220,000 clones, with roughly 86% observed a single time. Individuals drawn from under 30 US areas were about 18 to 100 years old.

The chain combines TRBV5-6 with TRBJ1-1; 8 bases match TRBD1. This clonotype originated in a woman under 40 with acute COVID-19. The specimen was PBMCs or T cells enriched from blood (not recorded which). The chain's CDR3 is CASSSDRGKGTEAFF. The CDR3 region has the DNA TGTGCCAGCAGCTCTGACAGGGGAAAGGGTACTGAAGCTTTCTTT. Together with reference TRBV5-6 and TRBJ1-1, the CDR3 gives the full variable domain: DAGVTQSPTHLIKTRGQQVTLRCSPKSGHDTVSWYQQALGQGPQFIFQYYEEEERQRGNFPDRFSGHQFPNYSSELNVNALLLGDSALYLCASSSDRGKGTEAFFGQGTRLTVV.